This T cell receptor beta chain was identified during a study of beta chain features in type 1 diabetes. The study, taken as a whole, reports: Resolution of whether HLA type affects TCRB rearrangement was not achieved here. TCRB CDR3 length was moderately but significantly reduced in all four CD4+ subsets of Type 1 diabetes patients. VDJ junctions from patients with type 1 diabetes contained fewer insertions and more deletions.

This clone was found many times. Its antigen remains unknown. This CDR3 has 12 residues. V dropped 9 bases and J dropped 4 bases, with 12 bases sitting between them. CDR1 is SNHLY, CDR2 FYNNEI, per germline. Sequenced material consisted of expressed TCRB transcripts (all of the isolated RNA was reverse transcribed). Only in-frame clones appear in the TCRdb table, and some are missing; sequencing was by immunoSEQ multiplex PCR. The sample comprises around 340,000 clones, roughly 8% of which are singletons, and less than 0.45% rests with the top ten. Averaging roughly 110 mL, one heparinised blood draw was given by each donor.

Input material: central memory CD4+ T cells from blood. The chain recombines TRBV2 with TRBJ1-1; D remains ambiguous. This TCR was recovered from a woman aged 18-29 years in good health. CDR3: CASNMEGTEAFF. The CDR3 DNA sequence: TGTGCCAGTAACATGGAGGGCACTGAAGCTTTCTTT.